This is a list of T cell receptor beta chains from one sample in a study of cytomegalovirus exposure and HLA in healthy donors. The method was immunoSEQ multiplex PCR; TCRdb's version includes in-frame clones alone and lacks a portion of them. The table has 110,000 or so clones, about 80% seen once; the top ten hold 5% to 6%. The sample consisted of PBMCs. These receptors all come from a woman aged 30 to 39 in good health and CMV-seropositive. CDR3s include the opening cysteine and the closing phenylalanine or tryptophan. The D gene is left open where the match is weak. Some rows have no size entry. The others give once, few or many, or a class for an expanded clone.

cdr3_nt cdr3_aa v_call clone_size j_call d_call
TGTGCCAGCAGCGAACTGGCAGGGGCTAATGAAAAACTGTTTTTT CASSELAGANEKLFF TRBV6-1 - TRBJ1-4 -
TGTGCCAGCAGCAAAGATGAACAGGGGGTAAGTCATGAGCAGTTCTTC CASSKDEQGVSHEQFF TRBV21-1 - TRBJ2-1 -
TGTGCCAGCAGTGAAGTCGGCGGACTAGCGGGAGGTTACTACTTC CASSEVGGLAGGYYF TRBV2 few TRBJ2-5 TRBD2
TGTGCCATCCATCAAGGTAGCGGAACTTACTCCTACGAGCAGTACTTC CAIHQGSGTYSYEQYF TRBV10-3 few TRBJ2-7 -
TGTGCCAGCAGTTCGGGCTATGGCTACACCTTC CASSSGYGYTF TRBV6-5 once TRBJ1-2 -
TGTGCCAGCAGGGATAACGACTGGTCCTATGGCTACACCTTC CASRDNDWSYGYTF TRBV2 - TRBJ1-2 -
TGTGCCAGCAGCCAGTTACCGGGACAGGACGACAATGAGCAGTTCTTC CASSQLPGQDDNEQFF TRBV14 - TRBJ2-1 TRBD1
TGTGCCAGCAGCGTATCAGGAGGGGGAGGGTACGAGCAGTACTTC CASSVSGGGGYEQYF TRBV9 - TRBJ2-7 -
TGTGCCAGCTCCCGGGACTATCAAGAGACCCAGTACTTC CASSRDYQETQYF TRBV18 - TRBJ2-5 TRBD2
TGCGCCAGCAGGGGGGACAGTGCCACGGCTTTCTTT CASRGDSATAFF TRBV10-2 - TRBJ1-1 TRBD1
TGTGCCAGCAGCTTCTCCACTGAAGCTTTCTTT CASSFSTEAFF TRBV5-6 few TRBJ1-1 -
TGTGCCAGCAGCCCCTTGCCGGGACTCCCCTTCTTC CASSPLPGLPFF TRBV7-8 - TRBJ2-1 -
TGCGCCAGCAGCTTGTCTCTAGCGGATACAGATACGCAGTATTTT CASSLSLADTDTQYF TRBV5-1 - TRBJ2-3 TRBD2
TGTGCCAGCAGCTTGGGTACAGGGAATTCCTATGGCTACACCTTC CASSLGTGNSYGYTF TRBV5-4 - TRBJ1-2 -
TGTGCCAGCAGCCCCCATGCGGGAGACCAAGAGGCCCAGTACTTC CASSPHAGDQEAQYF TRBV4-2 - TRBJ2-5 TRBD2
TGTGCCAGCAGTGAAGCGCGGTCCGATAGCTACACCTTC CASSEARSDSYTF TRBV2 - TRBJ1-2 -
TGTGCCAGCAGCTTCGGACAGGGGGCGAGAACTGAAGCTTTCTTT CASSFGQGARTEAFF TRBV11-3 few TRBJ1-1 TRBD1
TGTGCCACAAGTTTCGACAGTCACGGCACAGATACGCAGTATTTT CATSFDSHGTDTQYF TRBV10-3 - TRBJ2-3 -
TGTGCCAGGAACCCGGGGGGCACATACAATGAGCAGTTCTTC CARNPGGTYNEQFF TRBV30 - TRBJ2-1 -
TGTGCCAGCAGGAGAGTGGACACTGAAGCTTTCTTT CASRRVDTEAFF TRBV6-5 - TRBJ1-1 -
TGTGCCAGCAGGCTGGACACGGGCGATAATTCACCCCTCCACTTT CASRLDTGDNSPLHF TRBV6-6 - TRBJ1-6 -
TGTGCCAGCAGGACAGGGGATACTGGCTACACCTTC CASRTGDTGYTF TRBV6-5 - TRBJ1-2 TRBD1
TGTGCCAGTAGTAACGTAGGGGACAGGTCCTACGAGCAGTACTTC CASSNVGDRSYEQYF TRBV19 - TRBJ2-7 TRBD1
TGTTCCAGCAGCTTAGGCGGGGACAGGGTCTTCTATGGCTACACCTTC CSSSLGGDRVFYGYTF TRBV7-9 - TRBJ1-2 TRBD1
TGCGCCAGCAGCTTGGGGGGGGTGAGAACTACAGATACGCAGTATTTT CASSLGGVRTTDTQYF TRBV5-1 - TRBJ2-3 -
TGCGCCAGCAGCTTGGAGGGTGTGAAGGGGTCAGGAAACACCATATATTTT CASSLEGVKGSGNTIYF TRBV5-1 - TRBJ1-3 -
TGTGCCAGTAGTATGGGACAGGGGGCCCATGGCTACACCTTC CASSMGQGAHGYTF TRBV19 few TRBJ1-2 TRBD1
TGTGCCAGCAGCCGCGGAGGGATTAACTCCTACGAGCAGTACTTC CASSRGGINSYEQYF TRBV5-6 - TRBJ2-7 -
TGTGCTGAAACGGTTGGTAGCGGAAACAATGAGCAGTTCTTC CAETVGSGNNEQFF TRBV30 - TRBJ2-1 -
TGTGCCAGCAGCGTCGACTCAGGGAAGCACAATGAGCAGTTCTTC CASSVDSGKHNEQFF TRBV7-3 - TRBJ2-1 -
TGTGCCTGGACCGGGACAGGGGGCTTGGTGACCCAGTACTTC CAWTGTGGLVTQYF TRBV30 - TRBJ2-5 TRBD1
TGTGCCACCAGCAGGGAGGACTCGAGCTCCTACGAGCAGTACTTC CATSREDSSSYEQYF TRBV15 - TRBJ2-7 -
TGCGCCAGCAGGGGTAGCGGGAGGATCTACGAGCAGTACTTC CASRGSGRIYEQYF TRBV5-1 - TRBJ2-7 TRBD2
TGTGCCAGCAGCCCACGGGGGGGGGCAGATACGCAGTATTTT CASSPRGGADTQYF TRBV5-6 - TRBJ2-3 TRBD2
TGTGCCAGCAGCTTGGAGTGGCAGATCTACGAGCAGTACTTC CASSLEWQIYEQYF TRBV5-5 few TRBJ2-7 -
TGTGCCAGCAGCTCCCGGACAGACTACGAGCAGTACTTC CASSSRTDYEQYF TRBV11-3 - TRBJ2-7 -
TGTGCCAGTTGCCGGGTCGTGGCGTTCGATGAAGCTTTCTTT CASCRVVAFDEAFF TRBV2 - TRBJ1-1 -
TGTGCCAGCAGTTTAAACAGTCATAGCACAGATACGCAGTATTTT CASSLNSHSTDTQYF TRBV27 few TRBJ2-3 -
TGCGCCAGCAGCTTGAATTCCGCAGGGCACACTGAAGCTTTCTTT CASSLNSAGHTEAFF TRBV5-1 - TRBJ1-1 -
TGTGCCAGTAGCCCCTCAGGGGAAGAGACCCAGTACTTC CASSPSGEETQYF TRBV19 once TRBJ2-5 -
TGTGCCAGCAGCCGAAACCCAGGGATTAGGACAGATACGCAGTATTTT CASSRNPGIRTDTQYF TRBV9 - TRBJ2-3 -
TGTGCCAGCAGTTACACCGGCGGGAGGGCCAATGAGCAGTTCTTC CASSYTGGRANEQFF TRBV6-6 - TRBJ2-1 TRBD2
TGTGCCAGCAGAACAGCGAACACCGGGGAGCTGTTTTTT CASRTANTGELFF TRBV2 - TRBJ2-2 -
TGCGCCAGCAGCCAAGATACCCTAGACCAAGAGACCCAGTACTTC CASSQDTLDQETQYF TRBV4-1 - TRBJ2-5 -
TGTGCCAGCAGCTTAGGCGGCACAGCAGACCACACAGATACGCAGTATTTT CASSLGGTADHTDTQYF TRBV13 - TRBJ2-3 -
TGTGCCAGCAGTGAGGGCGGGGAAGCTTTCTTT CASSEGGEAFF TRBV2 few TRBJ1-1 -
TGTGCCAGCAGCTTAAGATTGGCCGGAGCTAACTATGGCTACACCTTC CASSLRLAGANYGYTF TRBV11-2 - TRBJ1-2 -
TGTGCCATCACGAGACAGGCGCCCTATGGCTACACCTTC CAITRQAPYGYTF TRBV10-3 - TRBJ1-2 -
TGTGCCAGCTCACCACGGACTACAGATACGCAGTATTTT CASSPRTTDTQYF TRBV18 - TRBJ2-3 -